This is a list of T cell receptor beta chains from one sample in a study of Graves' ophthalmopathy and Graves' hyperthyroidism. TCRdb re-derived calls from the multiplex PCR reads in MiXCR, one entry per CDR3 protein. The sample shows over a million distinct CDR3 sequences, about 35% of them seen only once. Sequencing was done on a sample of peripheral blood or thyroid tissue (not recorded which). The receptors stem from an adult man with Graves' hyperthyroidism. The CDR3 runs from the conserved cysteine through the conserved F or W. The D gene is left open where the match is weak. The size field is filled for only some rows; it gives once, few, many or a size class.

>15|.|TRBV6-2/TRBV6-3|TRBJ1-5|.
CASSPTRANGQPQHF
TGTGCCAGCAGTCCCACGCGGGCTAACGGGCAGCCCCAGCATTTT
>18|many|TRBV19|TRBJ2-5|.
CASSISVGMRTSQETQYF
TGTGCCAGTAGTATCTCCGTGGGGATGCGAACGTCCCAAGAGACCCAGTACTTC
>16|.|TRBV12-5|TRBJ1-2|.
CASGLVLDDRLFGYTF
TGTGCTAGTGGTTTGGTACTCGACGATCGGCTATTTGGCTACACCTTC
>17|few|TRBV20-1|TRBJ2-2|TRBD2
CSAPRLAGGPGAGELFF
TGCAGTGCTCCTAGACTAGCGGGGGGGCCTGGGGCCGGGGAGCTGTTTTTT
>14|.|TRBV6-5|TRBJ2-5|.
CASGGGGRAETQYF
TGTGCTTCAGGGGGCGGGGGCCGGGCGGAGACCCAGTACTTC
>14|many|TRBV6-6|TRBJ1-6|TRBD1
CASSDRTGHSPLHF
TGTGCCAGCAGTGACCGGACAGGGCATTCACCCCTCCACTTT
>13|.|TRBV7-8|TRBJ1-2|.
CASSSQVANGYTF
TGTGCCAGCAGCTCCCAGGTGGCCAATGGCTACACCTTC
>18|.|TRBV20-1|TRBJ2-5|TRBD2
CSARDFTSGIGYQETQYF
TGCAGTGCTAGAGATTTTACTAGCGGGATTGGATACCAAGAGACCCAGTACTTC
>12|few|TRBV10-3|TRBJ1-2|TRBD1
CAIGTGAVGYTF
TGTGCCATTGGCACAGGGGCGGTCGGCTACACCTTC
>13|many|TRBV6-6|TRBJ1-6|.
CASSYPVNSPLHF
TGTGCCAGCAGTTACCCCGTGAATTCACCCCTCCACTTT
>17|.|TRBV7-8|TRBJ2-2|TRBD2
CASSLGLAGGLGWELFF
TGTGCCAGCAGCCTGGGACTAGCGGGGGGGTTAGGATGGGAGCTGTTTTTT
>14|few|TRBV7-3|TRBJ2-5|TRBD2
CASSSSSGARTQYF
TGTGCCAGCAGCTCCTCTAGCGGGGCACGGACCCAGTACTTC
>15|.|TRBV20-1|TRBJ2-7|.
CSADPAGPSSYGQYF
TGCAGTGCCGACCCGGCAGGGCCAAGCTCCTACGGGCAGTACTTC
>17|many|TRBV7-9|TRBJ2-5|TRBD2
CASSLKTSGVRGGTQYF
TGTGCCAGCAGCTTAAAGACTAGCGGAGTTCGAGGCGGGACCCAGTACTTC
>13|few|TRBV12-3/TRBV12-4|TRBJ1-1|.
CASSLTGGGEAFF
TGTGCCAGCAGTCTCACGGGAGGGGGAGAAGCTTTCTTT
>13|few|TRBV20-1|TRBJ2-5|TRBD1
CSASSGGVETQYF
TGCAGTGCTAGTTCAGGGGGCGTAGAGACCCAGTACTTC
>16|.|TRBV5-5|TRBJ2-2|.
CASSVTSGANTGELFF
TGTGCCAGCAGCGTGACTTCGGGAGCGAACACCGGGGAGCTGTTTTTT
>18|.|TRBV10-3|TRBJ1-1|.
CASSYSFGDKVQDTEAFF
TGTGCCAGTAGTTACTCCTTTGGGGACAAAGTACAGGACACTGAAGCTTTCTTT
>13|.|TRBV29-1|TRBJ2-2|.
CSHRELGTGELFF
TGCAGTCACAGGGAGCTGGGCACCGGGGAGCTGTTTTTT
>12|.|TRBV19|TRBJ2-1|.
CASSILANEQFF
TGTGCCAGTAGTATTCTTGCCAATGAGCAGTTCTTC
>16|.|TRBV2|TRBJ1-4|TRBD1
CASGQGVGQKNEKLFF
TGTGCCAGCGGCCAGGGGGTGGGTCAGAAGAATGAAAAACTGTTTTTT
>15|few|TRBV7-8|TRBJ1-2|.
CASSSSEQLNYGYTF
TGTGCCAGCAGCTCATCGGAACAGCTTAACTATGGCTACACCTTC
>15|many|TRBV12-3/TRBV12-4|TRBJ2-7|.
CASSLSGNPTYEQYF
TGTGCCAGCAGTTTATCCGGGAACCCTACCTACGAGCAGTACTTC
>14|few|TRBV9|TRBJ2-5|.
CASSVGVRGETQYF
TGTGCCAGCAGCGTAGGGGTTCGGGGGGAGACCCAGTACTTC
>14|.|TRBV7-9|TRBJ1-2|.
CASSLWDTESGYTF
TGTGCCAGCAGCTTATGGGACACGGAGTCTGGCTACACCTTC
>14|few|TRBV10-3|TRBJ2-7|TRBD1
CATSSGTGLYEQYF
TGTGCCACCTCCTCCGGGACAGGGTTATACGAGCAGTACTTC
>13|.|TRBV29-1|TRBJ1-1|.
CSLDGGMNTEAFF
TGCAGCTTAGATGGGGGCATGAACACTGAAGCTTTCTTT
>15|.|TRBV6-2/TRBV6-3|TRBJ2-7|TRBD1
CASSYGGQGLYEQYF
TGTGCCAGCAGTTACGGAGGACAGGGGTTATACGAGCAGTACTTC
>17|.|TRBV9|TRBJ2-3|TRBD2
CASSPTQERGDTDTQYF
TGTGCCAGCAGCCCAACCCAGGAGCGGGGGGACACAGATACGCAGTATTTT
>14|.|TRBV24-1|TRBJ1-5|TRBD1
CATSETGYNQPQHF
TGTGCCACCAGTGAGACAGGGTACAATCAGCCCCAGCATTTT
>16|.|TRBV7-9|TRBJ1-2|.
CASSSPGGGRGEGYTF
TGTGCCAGCAGCTCGCCCGGTGGGGGGCGAGGAGAAGGCTACACTTTC
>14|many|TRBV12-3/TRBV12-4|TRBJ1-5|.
CASSLLAPNQPQHF
TGTGCCAGCAGTTTATTGGCTCCAAATCAGCCCCAGCATTTT
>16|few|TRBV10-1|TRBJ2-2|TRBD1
CASSESRGPGTGELFF
TGCGCCAGCAGTGAGTCGAGGGGGCCGGGAACCGGGGAGCTGTTTTTT